The 2 T cell receptor beta chains listed next were all sequenced from one sample in a study of blood T cell repertoires in COVID-19. Only in-frame clones appear in the TCRdb table, and some are missing; sequencing was by immunoSEQ multiplex PCR. The sample records 150,000 or so clones, more than 75% being singletons. The sequenced sample was peripheral blood. These receptors all come from a human donor with acute or convalescent COVID-19. The donor label of this sample is uncertain.

In DNA form, the CDR3 reads TGTGCCTGGAGTGAGGACTCTCCTTACGAGCAGTACTTC. Translation: CAWSEDSPYEQYF. The chain uses TRBV30 and TRBJ2-7; maybe TRBD2 (5 bases). From germline, CDR1 is GTSNPN and CDR2 SVGIG (reference sequence). The CDR3 consists of 13 residues. Trimming cost V 1 base and J 4 bases, with 11 bases left between them.

The chain uses TRBV5-8 and TRBJ2-7; D unresolved. Per the germline V gene, CDR1 is SGHTS and CDR2 is YDEGEE. The CDR3 consists of 16 residues. Deletions cut 0 bases from V and 2 bases from J, with 15 bases between. The CDR3 nucleotides read TGTGCCAGCAGCTTGGTGGTTACCCGGTTCCCCTACGAGCAGTACTTC. Amino acid sequence: CASSLVVTRFPYEQYF.